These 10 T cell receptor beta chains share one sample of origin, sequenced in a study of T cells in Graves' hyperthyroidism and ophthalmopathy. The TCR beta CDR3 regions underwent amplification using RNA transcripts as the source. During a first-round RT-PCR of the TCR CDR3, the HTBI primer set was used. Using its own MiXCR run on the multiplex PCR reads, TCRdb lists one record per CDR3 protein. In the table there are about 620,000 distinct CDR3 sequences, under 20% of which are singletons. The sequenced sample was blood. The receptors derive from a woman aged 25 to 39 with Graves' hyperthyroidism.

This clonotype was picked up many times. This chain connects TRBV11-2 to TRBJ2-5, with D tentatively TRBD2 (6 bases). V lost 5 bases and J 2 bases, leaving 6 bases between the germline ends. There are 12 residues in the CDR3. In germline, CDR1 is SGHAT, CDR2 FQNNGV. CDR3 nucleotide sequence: TGTGCCAGCAGCGGGACTCAAGAGACCCAGTACTTC. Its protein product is CASSGTQETQYF.

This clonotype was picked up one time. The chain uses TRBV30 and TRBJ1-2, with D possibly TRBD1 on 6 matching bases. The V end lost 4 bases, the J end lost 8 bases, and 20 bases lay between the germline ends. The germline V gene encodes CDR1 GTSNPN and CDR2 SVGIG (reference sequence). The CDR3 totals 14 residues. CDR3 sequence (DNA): TGTGCCTGGAACCCAGGACAGCGTCGTGGAGGCTACACCTTC. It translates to CAWNPGQRRGGYTF.

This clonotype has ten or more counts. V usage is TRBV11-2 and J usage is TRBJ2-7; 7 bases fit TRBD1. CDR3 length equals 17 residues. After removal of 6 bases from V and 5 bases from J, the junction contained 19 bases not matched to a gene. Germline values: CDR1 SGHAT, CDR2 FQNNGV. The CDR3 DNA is TGTGCCAGCAGTCTAGCTGTGTATCCGGGACAGAAGGACGAGCAGTACTTC. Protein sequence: CASSLAVYPGQKDEQYF.

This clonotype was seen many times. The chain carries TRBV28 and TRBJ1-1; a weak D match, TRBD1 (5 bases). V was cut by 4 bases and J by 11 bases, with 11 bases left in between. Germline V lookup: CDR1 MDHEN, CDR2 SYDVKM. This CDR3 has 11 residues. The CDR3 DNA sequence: TGTGCCAGCAGTTATAAGGGGAGGGCTTTCTTT. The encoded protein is CASSYKGRAFF.

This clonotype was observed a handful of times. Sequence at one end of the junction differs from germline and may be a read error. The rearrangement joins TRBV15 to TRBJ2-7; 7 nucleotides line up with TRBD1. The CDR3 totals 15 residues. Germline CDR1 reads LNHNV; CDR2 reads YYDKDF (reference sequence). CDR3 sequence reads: CATGRQTGYSYEQYF. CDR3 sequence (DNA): TGTGCCACCGGCAGGCAGACAGGGTATAGCTACGAGCAGTACTTC.

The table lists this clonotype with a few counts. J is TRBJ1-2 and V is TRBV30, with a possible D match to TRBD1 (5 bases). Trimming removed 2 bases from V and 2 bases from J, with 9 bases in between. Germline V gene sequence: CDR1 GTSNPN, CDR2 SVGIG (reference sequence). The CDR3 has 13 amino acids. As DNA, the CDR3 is TGTGCCTGGAGTCCGGGACGGAACTATGGCTACACCTTC. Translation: CAWSPGRNYGYTF. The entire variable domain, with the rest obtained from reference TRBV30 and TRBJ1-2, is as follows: SQTIHQWPATLVQPVGSPLSLECTVEGTSNPNLYWYRQAAGRGLQLLFYSVGIGQISSEVPQNLSASRPQDRQFILSSKKLLLSDSGFYLCAWSPGRNYGYTFGSGTRLTVV.

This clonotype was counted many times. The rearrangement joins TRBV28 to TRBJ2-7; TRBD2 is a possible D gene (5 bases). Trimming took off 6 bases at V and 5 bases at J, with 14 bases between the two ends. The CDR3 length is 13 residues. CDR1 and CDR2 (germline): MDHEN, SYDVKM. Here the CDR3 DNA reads TGTGCCAGCAGCTACTCTACGGGGAACGAGCAGTACTTC. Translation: CASSYSTGNEQYF.

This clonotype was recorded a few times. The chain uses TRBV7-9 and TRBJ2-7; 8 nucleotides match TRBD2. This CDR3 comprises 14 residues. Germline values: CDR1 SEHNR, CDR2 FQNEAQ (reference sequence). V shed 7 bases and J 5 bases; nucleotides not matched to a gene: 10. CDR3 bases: TGTGCCAGCACGCGGCCGGGGACTAGAAACGAGCAGTACTTC. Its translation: CASTRPGTRNEQYF.

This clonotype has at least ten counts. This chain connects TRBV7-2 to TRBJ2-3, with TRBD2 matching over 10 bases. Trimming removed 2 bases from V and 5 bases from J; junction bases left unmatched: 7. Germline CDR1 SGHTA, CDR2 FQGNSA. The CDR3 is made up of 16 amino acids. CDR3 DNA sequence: TGTGCCAGCAGCTTAAGGTCGGGACTAGCGCAAGATACGCAGTATTTT. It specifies CASSLRSGLAQDTQYF.

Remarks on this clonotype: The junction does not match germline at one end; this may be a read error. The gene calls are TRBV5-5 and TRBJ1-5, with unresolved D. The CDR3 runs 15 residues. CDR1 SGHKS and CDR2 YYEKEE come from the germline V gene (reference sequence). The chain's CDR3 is CASSLLFPGNQPQHF. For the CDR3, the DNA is TGTGCCAGCAGCTTGTTATTTCCGGGCAACCAGCCCCAGCATTTT.